These T cell receptor beta chains were read from a single sample in a study of T-cell memory formation after mild COVID-19. From the 5' RACE reads, TCRdb called clonotypes with MiXCR, one entry per CDR3 protein. Altogether some 280,000 distinct CDR3 sequences are present, around 15% being singletons, with the ten largest covering roughly 24%. The specimen sequenced was PBMCs or a T cell subset sorted from them (not recorded which). These TCRs come from a man between 18 and 29 years old who had mild COVID-19 (a few samples of this study predate the infection). Cell type and time point are not known. Each CDR3 is given without its conserved first and last residue. The D gene is left open where the match is weak.

D: TRBD1; V: TRBV15; J: TRBJ2-7; CDR3: ATSREGQPSYEQY
D: .; V: TRBV4-3; J: TRBJ2-5; CDR3: ASSQDLGGLGETQY
D: .; V: TRBV5-1; J: TRBJ2-5; CDR3: ASRLGYRETQY
D: .; V: TRBV29-1; J: TRBJ2-2; CDR3: SVAGHSNTGELF
D: TRBD2; V: TRBV5-1; J: TRBJ2-3; CDR3: ASSVPRAGGVDTQY
D: TRBD1; V: TRBV4-3; J: TRBJ2-3; CDR3: ASSQDVPDRGWADAQY
D: .; V: TRBV30; J: TRBJ2-2; CDR3: AWSTPTGELF
D: .; V: TRBV7-3; J: TRBJ2-1; CDR3: ASSRDGENENEQF
D: .; V: TRBV5-1; J: TRBJ2-3; CDR3: ASSSESIADTQY
D: .; V: TRBV7-9; J: TRBJ1-3; CDR3: ASSLADRHRNTIY
D: .; V: TRBV28; J: TRBJ2-2; CDR3: ASRVIGGELF
D: TRBD1; V: TRBV5-1; J: TRBJ2-3; CDR3: ASRLETGAGTDTQY
D: .; V: TRBV29-1; J: TRBJ1-4; CDR3: SVAQGVTNEKLF
D: .; V: TRBV7-2; J: TRBJ1-1; CDR3: ASRAGQNTEAF
D: .; V: TRBV10-3; J: TRBJ1-2; CDR3: AISGVGHTNYGYT
D: .; V: TRBV7-9; J: TRBJ1-1; CDR3: ANTSNTEAF
D: .; V: TRBV7-8; J: TRBJ2-3; CDR3: ASSLGASYTQY
D: TRBD1; V: TRBV7-9; J: TRBJ2-4; CDR3: ASSLGQGGIQY
D: .; V: TRBV7-2; J: TRBJ2-5; CDR3: ASSLRYRVQETQY
D: TRBD2; V: TRBV29-1; J: TRBJ2-3; CDR3: SVVGLAGTSTDTQY
D: TRBD1; V: TRBV6-2/TRBV6-3; J: TRBJ1-2; CDR3: AAGTEYNYGYT
D: .; V: TRBV11-3; J: TRBJ2-3; CDR3: ASSFSYGVTDTQY
D: .; V: TRBV12-3/TRBV12-4; J: TRBJ1-1; CDR3: ASSPGIWTEAF
D: .; V: TRBV2; J: TRBJ2-6; CDR3: ASKNEISGANVLT
D: TRBD2; V: TRBV6-6; J: TRBJ2-5; CDR3: ASSFRPGTSGVETQY
D: .; V: TRBV28; J: TRBJ2-4; CDR3: ASSLQGLAKNIQY
D: .; V: TRBV5-1; J: TRBJ2-3; CDR3: ASSLARSTDTQY
D: TRBD1; V: TRBV2; J: TRBJ2-2; CDR3: ASIPQGTGELF
D: .; V: TRBV10-3; J: TRBJ1-3; CDR3: AIRGDSGNTIY
D: .; V: TRBV28; J: TRBJ2-1; CDR3: ASTPLGQVYNEQF
D: .; V: TRBV21-1; J: TRBJ2-5; CDR3: ASKGGRGQETQY
D: .; V: TRBV14; J: TRBJ2-1; CDR3: ASSRQYNEQF
D: .; V: TRBV5-4; J: TRBJ2-2; CDR3: ASSLASLGRGGELF
D: .; V: TRBV4-3; J: TRBJ2-3; CDR3: ASSQESGAADTQY
D: .; V: TRBV20-1; J: TRBJ1-5; CDR3: SARDLGRGNQPQH
D: .; V: TRBV27; J: TRBJ1-6; CDR3: ASRIFSGENNSPLH
D: .; V: TRBV7-9; J: TRBJ1-1; CDR3: ASSFVGSTEAF
D: .; V: TRBV4-3; J: TRBJ2-5; CDR3: ASSQEGEETQY
D: .; V: TRBV7-2; J: TRBJ2-7; CDR3: ASSPSRNKGHEQY
D: .; V: TRBV7-2; J: TRBJ1-2; CDR3: ASSFGGAYGYT
D: .; V: TRBV4-2; J: TRBJ1-5; CDR3: ASSQDTGQNNQPQH
D: .; V: TRBV19; J: TRBJ2-1; CDR3: ASSAPLGGEVNEQF
D: TRBD2; V: TRBV4-3; J: TRBJ2-7; CDR3: ASRQDLASGAYEQY
D: .; V: TRBV15; J: TRBJ2-5; CDR3: ATSRDWGRALQETQY
D: .; V: TRBV11-2; J: TRBJ1-4; CDR3: ASSLSENEKLF
D: .; V: TRBV5-1; J: TRBJ1-3; CDR3: ASSLDRPDSGNTIY
D: .; V: TRBV7-6; J: TRBJ1-3; CDR3: ASSVDHISGNTIY
D: .; V: TRBV7-2; J: TRBJ1-1; CDR3: ASSPRGQGNTEAF
D: TRBD2; V: TRBV5-1; J: TRBJ2-1; CDR3: ASSYFTSGGYNEQF
D: .; V: TRBV5-6; J: TRBJ2-3; CDR3: ASSLVSPTRNADRQHTDTQY